This entry describes one T cell receptor (beta chain). V gave up 4 bases and J gave up 6 bases; unmatched junction bases: 11. The CDR3 contains 16 residues. Germline V gene lookup returns CDR1 SGHTA and CDR2 FQGTGA. Profiled with immunoSEQ multiplex PCR; TCRdb holds only in-frame clones, not every one. The sample yields 110,000 or so clones, 80% to 90% seen once. This sample is part of a study of blood T cell repertoires in COVID-19. Sequencing was performed on peripheral blood. This chain connects TRBV7-3 to TRBJ2-1, with TRBD2 matching over 8 bases. This clonotype was obtained from a man between 65 and 85 years old who had recovered from COVID-19. The CDR3: CASSSRRGGLGNEQFF. The CDR3 region has the DNA TGTGCCAGCAGCTCGCGACGGGGGGGCCTGGGCAATGAGCAGTTCTTC.